The rows below give T cell receptor beta chains drawn from one sample of a study of T cell clones after liver transplantation. Profiled with immunoSEQ multiplex PCR; TCRdb holds only in-frame clones, not every one. The sample records 65,000 to 70,000 clones, almost 95% being singletons. The source material was CD4+ T cells from blood, sampled approximately 26 months after liver transplant. Receptor source: a human patient who received a liver transplant. Among the T cells, some may be from the graft donor. Both conserved end residues are part of each CDR3. The order of the fields is D gene, J gene, V gene, clone size, CDR3 protein, CDR3 DNA. D genes are given only for firm matches. Size tells how often a clone was seen (once, few, many) or the class of an expanded clone, and some rows leave it out.

D: .
J: TRBJ2-1
V: TRBV19
size: .
CDR3: CASSSANEQFF
DNA: TGTGCCAGTAGTAGTGCTAATGAGCAGTTCTTC

D: .
J: TRBJ2-7
V: TRBV19
size: once
CDR3: CASSTGYEQYF
DNA: TGTGCCAGTAGTACAGGGTACGAGCAGTACTTC

D: .
J: TRBJ2-3
V: TRBV6-6
size: .
CDR3: CASSYGDTQYF
DNA: TGTGCCAGCAGTTACGGAGATACGCAGTATTTT

D: TRBD1
J: TRBJ2-2
V: TRBV11-2
size: .
CDR3: CASSSTGFNTGELFF
DNA: TGTGCCAGCAGCTCGACAGGGTTTAACACCGGGGAGCTGTTTTTT

D: .
J: TRBJ2-7
V: TRBV6-5
size: .
CDR3: CASSFSRLSYEQYF
DNA: TGTGCCAGCAGTTTTAGTCGGCTCTCCTACGAGCAGTACTTC

D: .
J: TRBJ2-1
V: TRBV10-3
size: .
CDR3: CAISETVHPTYNEQFF
DNA: TGTGCCATCAGTGAGACAGTCCACCCCACTTACAATGAGCAGTTCTTC

D: .
J: TRBJ2-7
V: TRBV6-5
size: .
CDR3: CASRGTGKTYEQYF
DNA: TGTGCCAGCAGAGGGACGGGGAAAACCTACGAGCAGTACTTC

D: .
J: TRBJ1-5
V: TRBV7-8
size: .
CDR3: CASSLRLSNQPQHF
DNA: TGTGCCAGCAGCTTACGGCTTAGCAATCAGCCCCAGCATTTT

D: TRBD1
J: TRBJ1-4
V: TRBV11-3
size: .
CDR3: CASSGQPGEKLFF
DNA: TGTGCCAGCTCGGGACAGCCGGGGGAAAAACTGTTTTTT

D: TRBD1
J: TRBJ1-2
V: TRBV7-8
size: .
CDR3: CASSPTGQSYGYTF
DNA: TGTGCCAGCAGCCCCACGGGACAGTCCTATGGCTACACCTTC

D: TRBD2
J: TRBJ2-5
V: TRBV5-1
size: .
CDR3: CASSPGLADQETQYF
DNA: TGCGCCAGCAGCCCGGGACTAGCGGACCAAGAGACCCAGTACTTC

D: .
J: TRBJ2-2
V: TRBV18
size: .
CDR3: CASSPPNTGAGELFF
DNA: TGTGCCAGCTCACCACCTAACACCGGGGCCGGGGAGCTGTTTTTT

D: TRBD1
J: TRBJ1-3
V: TRBV27
size: .
CDR3: CASSPDRGPGNTIYF
DNA: TGTGCCAGCAGCCCAGACAGGGGTCCCGGAAACACCATATATTTT

D: TRBD1
J: TRBJ1-5
V: TRBV18
size: once
CDR3: CASSPPPDRDLNQPQHF
DNA: TGTGCCAGCTCACCCCCCCCGGACAGGGACCTTAATCAGCCCCAGCATTTT

D: TRBD2
J: TRBJ2-1
V: TRBV4-2
size: .
CDR3: CASKGLAGANEQFF
DNA: TGTGCCAGCAAGGGGCTAGCGGGAGCTAATGAGCAGTTCTTC

D: TRBD2
J: TRBJ2-5
V: TRBV6-1
size: .
CDR3: CASQGGLMETQYF
DNA: TGTGCCAGCCAGGGAGGGCTGATGGAGACCCAGTACTTC

D: .
J: TRBJ2-2
V: TRBV5-4
size: .
CDR3: CASSVRTGSGELFF
DNA: TGTGCCAGCAGCGTACGGACTGGGTCCGGGGAGCTGTTTTTT

D: .
J: TRBJ2-7
V: TRBV2
size: .
CDR3: CASTEGYEQYF
DNA: TGTGCCAGTACTGAAGGTTACGAGCAGTACTTC

D: .
J: TRBJ2-5
V: TRBV10-3
size: few
CDR3: CAISEGPMIRKETQYF
DNA: TGTGCCATCAGTGAGGGGCCAATGATCCGAAAAGAGACCCAGTACTTC